The 31 T cell receptor beta chains presented below share a single source sample, sequenced in a study of Graves' ophthalmopathy and Graves' hyperthyroidism. TCR beta CDR3 regions were amplified from RNA transcripts. RT-PCR was first run with HTBI primers, then multiplex PCR in a second round. TCRdb analysed the multiplex PCR reads with MiXCR anew, one entry per CDR3 protein. The sample yields about 700,000 distinct CDR3 sequences, around 40% seen once. Sequenced sample: peripheral blood. Receptors were obtained from an adult man with Graves' ophthalmopathy.

The chain links TRBV19 to TRBJ2-7; possibly TRBD1 or TRBD2 for D (5 bases each). Germline lookup yields CDR1 LNHDA and CDR2 SQIVND (reference sequence). Trimming removed 5 bases from V and 2 bases from J, with 10 bases in between. The CDR3 runs to 13 residues. The chain's CDR3 is CASSPKGPYEQYF. Here the CDR3 DNA reads TGTGCCAGTAGTCCTAAGGGACCCTACGAGCAGTACTTC.

The chain carries TRBV7-9 and TRBJ2-5; D ambiguous. With 5 bases removed from V and 4 bases from J, the gap between germline ends came to 17 bases. This CDR3 spans 15 amino acids. Germline-derived CDR1 and CDR2 are SEHNR and FQNEAQ (reference sequence). The CDR3 nucleotides read TGTGCCAGCAGCGGACCCGCCGCCACTGGAGAGACCCAGTACTTC. Its translation: CASSGPAATGETQYF. Together with reference TRBV7-9 and TRBJ2-5, the CDR3 gives the full variable domain: DTGVSQNPRHKITKRGQNVTFRCDPISEHNRLYWYRQTLGQGPEFLTYFQNEAQLEKSRLLSDRFSAERPKGSFSTLEIQRTEQGDSAMYLCASSGPAATGETQYFGPGTRLLVL.

This rearrangement joins TRBV20-1 to TRBJ2-2; D unresolved. Deletions cut 5 bases from V and 6 bases from J, with 7 bases between. There are 11 residues in the CDR3. Germline CDR1 is DFQATT and CDR2 is SNEGSKA (reference sequence). The CDR3 protein is CSASIAGELFF. As DNA, the CDR3 is TGCAGTGCTTCTATCGCCGGGGAGCTGTTTTTT.

The table lists this clonotype with a count of one. The chain links TRBV6-5 to TRBJ2-7, with no clear D. CDR1 and CDR2 (germline): MNHEY, SVGAGI. V shed 4 bases and J shed 1 base, with 14 bases lying between them. The CDR3 has 15 amino acids. CDR3 DNA sequence: TGTGCCAGCAGTTTATTCGGAGCAAAGTCCTACGAGCAGTACTTC. It codes for CASSLFGAKSYEQYF.

This clonotype was counted ten times or more. The V and J genes are TRBV29-1 and TRBJ1-3; D possibly corresponds to TRBD1 (5 bases). The V and J ends lost 4 bases and 5 bases respectively, with 12 bases between them. Germline V gene sequence: CDR1 SQVTM, CDR2 ANQGSEA. This CDR3 contains 13 residues. The CDR3 DNA reads TGCAGCGTTGCCCGGGACCGAAGAAACACCATATATTTT. It specifies CSVARDRRNTIYF.

The chain joins TRBV7-9 to TRBJ2-3, with TRBD2 identical over 8 bases. Germline V gene lookup returns CDR1 SEHNR and CDR2 FQNEAQ (reference sequence). With 7 bases clipped from V and 3 bases from J, the junction kept 9 bases outside the gene matches. CDR3 length equals 15 residues. The CDR3, as DNA: TGTGCCAGCATTGAGAGCGGGGGTGGGACAGATACGCAGTATTTT. Protein: CASIESGGGTDTQYF.

This clonotype was observed many times. This chain joins TRBV20-1 and TRBJ2-5; TRBD1 agrees at 10 bases. Germline V lookup: CDR1 DFQATT, CDR2 SNEGSKA (reference sequence). Unmatched junction bases numbered 17, after V lost 3 bases and J lost 7 bases. The CDR3 extends over 17 amino acids. In DNA, the CDR3 is TGCAGTGCTAGTGGGGACAGGGGATCAGTCACCGAAGTGACCCAGTACTTC. It specifies CSASGDRGSVTEVTQYF.

This clonotype has just one count. The V gene is TRBV24-1, the J gene TRBJ1-5; D gene uncertain. Germline V gives CDR1 KGHDR, CDR2 SFDVKD. This CDR3 has 14 residues. V was shortened by 5 bases and J by 6 bases, with 13 bases between the two germline ends. The CDR3 DNA reads as TGTGCCACCAGTGCTAGTTCGTGGCGTCAGCCCCAGCATTTT. Translating it yields CATSASSWRQPQHF.

In this sample, this clonotype turned up a few times. This chain connects TRBV9 to TRBJ1-2; TRBD1 might be the D (6 bases). Between the trimmed V and J ends, which lost 4 bases and 6 bases, there was a span of 19 bases. CDR1 and CDR2 from the germline V gene are SGDLS and YYNGEE. The CDR3 spans 15 residues. The CDR3 loop reads CASSPLEGGIDGYTF. CDR3 bases: TGTGCCAGCAGCCCACTCGAGGGGGGGATAGATGGCTACACCTTC.

This clonotype has a count of ten or more. The chain is built from TRBV10-3 and TRBJ1-1; perhaps TRBD1 as D (6 bases). This CDR3 is built from 16 residues. The V end was cut by 6 bases, the J end by 1 base, with 18 bases between. Germline V lookup: CDR1 ENHRY, CDR2 SYGVKD. Here the CDR3 DNA reads TGTGCCATCAGGCTAGGGGGGGGTCGGTCGAACACTGAAGCTTTCTTT. Translating it yields CAIRLGGGRSNTEAFF.

CDR3 amino acids: CASTPVAGASYEQYF. Written as DNA, the CDR3 is TGTGCCAGCACTCCGGTGGCAGGGGCCTCCTACGAGCAGTACTTC. The gene calls are TRBV24-1 and TRBJ2-7, with D possibly TRBD1 on 6 matching bases. V lost 11 bases, J lost 0 bases, and 19 bases lay in between. This CDR3 is built from 15 residues. CDR1 KGHDR and CDR2 SFDVKD come from the germline V gene.

The table lists this clonotype with many counts. V usage is TRBV9 and J usage is TRBJ1-6; D is possibly TRBD1 (5 bases). The CDR3 has 12 residues. V lost 6 bases, J lost 9 bases, and 10 bases lay in between. Germline values: CDR1 SGDLS, CDR2 YYNGEE. The CDR3 region has the DNA TGTGCCAGCACCACCCAGGGTTCACCCCTCCACTTT. It codes for CASTTQGSPLHF.

This clonotype has more than one count but fewer than ten. The rearrangement uses TRBV11-2 and TRBJ2-7, with D perhaps matching TRBD1 (5 bases). Germline CDR1 reads SGHAT; CDR2 reads FQNNGV. Trimming took 5 bases from V and 2 from J, leaving 25 bases between them. CDR3 size: 18 residues. CDR3 DNA: TGTGCCAGCAGCCAATCCTACCTAGACAGCCGCAGTCCCTACGAGCAGTACTTC. This encodes CASSQSYLDSRSPYEQYF.

J is TRBJ1-5 and V is TRBV25-1; D remains unclear. Germline V CDR1 and CDR2: MGHDK, SYGVNS. Trimming left V 4 bases short and J 4 bases short, with 11 bases between. CDR3 length: 14 residues. CDR3 sequence (DNA): TGTGCCAGCAGTGCGGCAGATGGGAATCAGCCCCAGCATTTT. Translated: CASSAADGNQPQHF.

A single count supports this clonotype. J is TRBJ2-7 and V is TRBV2, with TRBD1 identical over 9 bases. The germline V gene encodes CDR1 SNHLY and CDR2 FYNNEI. The V and J ends lost 4 bases and 1 base, in that order; junction bases with no gene match: 8. The CDR3 is 16 amino acids. Here the CDR3 reads CASSGATGGASYEQYF. CDR3 coding DNA: TGTGCCAGCAGTGGAGCGACAGGGGGAGCTTCCTACGAGCAGTACTTC.

The chain joins TRBV6-6 to TRBJ1-2; D remains unclear. The CDR3 is 16 amino acids. CDR1 and CDR2 from the germline V gene are MNHNY and SVGAGI (reference sequence). Trimming took off 6 bases at V and 4 bases at J, with 21 bases between the two ends. For the CDR3, the DNA is TGTGCCAGCAGCCCGGAGGACGGTCGGAGAACCTATGGCTACACCTTC. Its protein product is CASSPEDGRRTYGYTF.

In this sample, this clonotype turned up a few times. The J gene is TRBJ2-2, the V gene TRBV15; weak D call: TRBD1 (6 bases). Germline V gene data show CDR1 as LNHNV and CDR2 as YYDKDF (reference sequence). The CDR3 loop spans 15 amino acids. V gave up 3 bases and J gave up 3 bases, with 11 bases separating them. CDR3 protein: CATSSRGYDTGELFF. The CDR3 bases are TGTGCCACCAGCAGCAGGGGTTACGACACCGGGGAGCTGTTTTTT.

As regards this clonotype: The conserved phenylalanine or tryptophan normally closing the CDR3 is absent here, so this likely arose from a read error. The J gene is TRBJ1-2, the V gene TRBV11-1; 7 bases fit TRBD1. The CDR3 runs to 14 residues. Germline assignment: CDR1 SGHAT and CDR2 FQDESV (reference sequence). The V gene end was trimmed by 4 bases and the J gene end by 5 bases; junction bases not matched to a gene: 7. The CDR3 spells CASSSSQGIYGYTS. The CDR3 DNA follows: TGTGCCAGCAGCTCGTCACAGGGGATTTATGGCTACACCTCC.

With respect to this clonotype: The limits of the CDR3 on the DNA are not certain, so only TCRdb's listed CDR3 is given. This chain links TRBV25-1 with TRBJ2-2; the table gives TRBD2 as D, unverified against the DNA. CDR1 is MGHDK, CDR2 SYGVNS, per germline. A total of 17 residues make up the CDR3, ends included. CDR3 in amino acids: CACSARETSGGTGELFF.

The V call is TRBV6-1, the J call TRBJ2-5, with a tentative D call TRBD1 (6 bases). From germline, CDR1 is MNHNS and CDR2 SASEGT. The CDR3 covers 14 residues. Trimming took 6 bases from V and 1 from J, leaving 12 bases between them. In DNA, the CDR3 is TGTGCCAGCAGCCCTGACAGGAGCCAAGAGACCCAGTACTTC. This gives the protein CASSPDRSQETQYF.

The chain joins TRBV29-1 to TRBJ2-2; 7 bases fit TRBD2. V shed 3 bases and J 1 base; nucleotides not matched to a gene: 2. This CDR3 contains 14 residues. CDR1 and CDR2 (germline): SQVTM, ANQGSEA. DNA for the CDR3: TGCAGCGTTGAGGCGGGGGAGAACACCGGGGAGCTGTTTTTT. Translated: CSVEAGENTGELFF.

This chain links TRBV7-9 with TRBJ1-4; no clear D gene. CDR1 and CDR2 (germline): SEHNR, FQNEAQ (reference sequence). This CDR3 is built from 14 residues. V lost 2 bases and J 8 bases, leaving 12 bases between the germline ends. CDR3 residues: CASSLFAGPEKLFF. CDR3 DNA: TGTGCCAGCAGCTTATTTGCGGGTCCGGAAAAACTGTTTTTT.

This clonotype was observed a few times. The chain links TRBV24-1 to TRBJ1-5; TRBD1 agrees at 10 bases. This CDR3 region has 17 residues. After removal of 11 bases from V and 5 bases from J, the junction contained 17 bases not matched to a gene. CDR1 KGHDR and CDR2 SFDVKD come from the germline V gene. The CDR3, as DNA: TGTGCCAGCAAGAAGGCGACAGGGGGCCAAGTAGATCAGCCCCAGCATTTT. Protein product: CASKKATGGQVDQPQHF.

Regarding this clonotype: This sequence may be a read error, since a much larger clone differs from it by one base. V gene TRBV7-2 combines with J gene TRBJ2-7; D not resolved. With the DNA end fitting TRBJ1-2 better, the J assignment may be wrong. The germline gives CDR1 SGHTA, CDR2 FQGNSA. The CDR3 runs to 13 residues. The CDR3 region has the DNA TGTACCAGCAGTCTTGACCGCGATTGGGGCTACACCTTC. Protein: CTSSLDRDWGYTF.

This clonotype was counted many times. The V call is TRBV7-2, the J call TRBJ1-1; D might be TRBD1 (6 bases). Germline V lookup: CDR1 SGHTA, CDR2 FQGNSA. There are 15 residues in the CDR3. V shed 5 bases and J shed 4 bases, with 17 bases lying between them. DNA of the CDR3: TGTGCCAGCAGCCTGCTACAGGGTCATAGCACTGAAGCTTTCTTT. It specifies CASSLLQGHSTEAFF.

This clonotype was seen at least ten times. This chain connects TRBV7-9 to TRBJ1-2; tentatively, D is TRBD1 (5 bases). CDR3 size: 17 residues. V gave up 0 bases and J gave up 7 bases, with 21 bases separating them. In germline, CDR1 is SEHNR, CDR2 FQNEAQ (reference sequence). The CDR3 is CASSLAPEGMGLSGYTF. The CDR3 DNA follows: TGTGCCAGCAGCTTAGCCCCGGAGGGGATGGGGTTGAGTGGCTACACCTTC.

This clonotype was seen a few times. The chain recombines TRBV19 with TRBJ2-6; 7 bases are a match to TRBD1. Trimming removed 10 bases from V and 1 base from J; junction bases left unmatched: 16. Looked up from germline, CDR1 is LNHDA and CDR2 is SQIVND (reference sequence). CDR3 length: 18 amino acids. Written as DNA, the CDR3 is TGTGCCACCGCCAGACAGGGAAGGAACCCTTCTGGGGCCAACGTCCTGACTTTC. Translated, it gives CATARQGRNPSGANVLTF.

V and J are TRBV10-3 and TRBJ2-7; the D gene is possibly TRBD2 (6 bases). The V end lost 11 bases, the J end lost 6 bases, and 20 bases lay between the germline ends. The CDR3 contains 13 residues. Germline loops: CDR1 ENHRY, CDR2 SYGVKD. CDR3 coding DNA: TGTGCCTCTCTGGGGAGGATCGCCTGCGAGCAGTACTTC. Its translation is CASLGRIACEQYF.

This clonotype appeared many times. The chain has TRBV25-1 and TRBJ1-4; D is uncertain. This CDR3 contains 12 residues. CDR1 is MGHDK and CDR2 is SYGVNS in the germline V gene. V lost 5 bases, J lost 6 bases, and 7 bases lay in between. This CDR3 is CASSLTHEKLFF. As DNA, the CDR3 is TGTGCCAGCAGTCTCACCCATGAAAAACTGTTTTTT. The full variable domain, its missing parts supplied by reference TRBV25-1 and TRBJ1-4, is EADIYQTPRYLVIGTGKKITLECSQTMGHDKMYWYQQDPGMELHLIHYSYGVNSTEKGDLSSESTVSRIRTEHFPLTLESARPSHTSQYLCASSLTHEKLFFGSGTQLSVL.

This chain connects TRBV7-9 to TRBJ2-5; 11 bases line up with TRBD2. Germline V CDR1 and CDR2: SEHNR, FQNEAQ (reference sequence). The CDR3 consists of 16 residues. The V gene end was trimmed by 5 bases and the J gene end by 5 bases; junction bases not matched to a gene: 10. CDR3 in amino acids: CASSPNPSGRSETQYF. The CDR3 DNA sequence: TGTGCCAGCAGCCCAAACCCTAGCGGGAGGTCTGAGACCCAGTACTTC.

This clonotype was detected only once. It may be a read error: a sequence one base away is much more abundant. The rearrangement joins TRBV11-2 to TRBJ2-7, with D unclear. Trimming stripped 5 bases from V and 3 bases from J, with 8 bases between. The germline V gene has CDR1 SGHAT and CDR2 FQNNGV. This CDR3 has 12 residues. The CDR3 reads CASSQVDYEQYF. CDR3 DNA sequence: TGTGCCAGCAGCCAAGTCGACTACGAGCAGTACTTC. Combining the CDR3 with reference TRBV11-2 and TRBJ2-7 gives the whole variable domain EAGVAQSPRYKIIEKRQSVAFWCNPISGHATLYWYQQILGQGPKLLIQFQNNGVVDDSQLPKDRFSAERLKGVDSTLKIQPAKLEDSAVYLCASSQVDYEQYFGPGTRLTVT.